The clone carrying this TCR beta chain was seen at least ten times. The target antigen is unknown. The entry originates in a study of read filtering for tumor transcriptome and immune sequencing. V gave up 0 bases and J gave up 7 bases, with 25 bases separating them. Germline V gene sequence: CDR1 LGHNA, CDR2 YSLEER. This CDR3 region has 18 residues. From 350 to 500 ng of RNA, a library with molecular barcoded alpha/delta and beta/gamma adaptors was made. TCRdb itself ran the reads through MiXCR, one entry per CDR3 protein. The table shows 39,000 or so distinct CDR3 sequences, with roughly 12% occurring only once. Overall study results and limits: Compared with RNA-seq, IR-seq gave much higher clonotype depth and reliability.

Sequencing used a population of CD138-negative cells sorted from bone marrow. V usage is TRBV4-3 and J usage is TRBJ2-7; D may match TRBD1 or TRBD2 (5 bases each). The TCR comes from a donor older than 35 with multiple myeloma. CDR3 protein: CASSQEIIGDPPSWEQYF. CDR3 bases: TGCGCCAGCAGCCAAGAGATTATTGGGGACCCCCCGAGTTGGGAGCAGTACTTC.